The 30 T cell receptor beta chains below come from one sample, sequenced in a study of T cells in Graves' hyperthyroidism and ophthalmopathy. TCR beta CDR3 regions were amplified from RNA transcripts. First-round RT-PCR targeting the TCR CDR3 was performed with the HTBI primer set. TCRdb redid the calling of the multiplex PCR reads with MiXCR, one entry per CDR3 protein. Counted here are 300,000 to 450,000 distinct CDR3 sequences, roughly 14% occurring once; the ten biggest clones make up about 19%. Material: blood. Every receptor here comes from a young woman with Graves' ophthalmopathy.

In its sample, this clonotype was seen many times. The chain employs TRBV6-1 and TRBJ1-5, with 9 bases aligning to TRBD1. Germline-derived CDR1 and CDR2 are MNHNS and SASEGT. Germline trimming cut 0 bases from V and 3 bases from J; bases unmatched to any gene: 9. CDR3 length: 18 amino acids. CDR3 in DNA: TGTGCCAGCAGTGAAGCAGTGCGGACAGGGGTAAACAATCAGCCCCAGCATTTT. Translation gives CASSEAVRTGVNNQPQHF.

This clonotype was picked up many times. V is TRBV6-1 and J is TRBJ2-1; D gene ambiguous. The CDR3 loop spans 16 amino acids. The germline CDR1 and CDR2 sequences are MNHNS and SASEGT. The V gene lost 1 base and the J gene lost 4 bases, with 14 bases spanning the gap. This CDR3 is CASSEEHSPQYNEQFF. The CDR3 DNA reads as TGTGCCAGCAGTGAAGAGCACAGCCCTCAATACAATGAGCAGTTCTTC.

At least ten counts were recorded for this clonotype. The chain employs TRBV28 and TRBJ1-5; D call uncertain. Trimming removed 6 bases at V and 4 bases at J, with 7 bases between. The CDR3 is made up of 12 amino acids. Germline-derived CDR1 and CDR2 are MDHEN and SYDVKM. CDR3 coding DNA: TGTGCCAGCAGGCTACAAAATCAGCCCCAGCATTTT. It translates to CASRLQNQPQHF.

As to this clonotype: A much larger clonotype is one base distant, so this may be a read error. The J gene is TRBJ1-4, the V gene TRBV29-1, with TRBD1 matching 7 bases. The CDR3 runs to 12 residues. Germline CDR1 SQVTM, CDR2 ANQGSEA. Germline trimming cut 7 bases from V and 7 bases from J; bases unmatched to any gene: 6. This CDR3 reads CSGRGLGEKLFF. The CDR3 region has the DNA TGCAGCGGGAGGGGGCTAGGTGAAAAACTGTTTTTT.

This clonotype was observed many times. The rearrangement links TRBV30 to TRBJ1-1, with D perhaps TRBD1 (6 bases). The V end was cut by 4 bases, the J end by 4 bases, with 16 bases between. CDR1 and CDR2 (germline): GTSNPN, SVGIG (reference sequence). The length of the CDR3 is 14 residues. CDR3 sequence: CAWILRGPGTEAFF. CDR3 in DNA: TGTGCCTGGATTTTACGGGGGCCGGGCACTGAAGCTTTCTTT.

This clonotype came up a few times. This chain joins TRBV5-1 and TRBJ2-7; 7 nucleotides agree with TRBD2. CDR1 SGHRS and CDR2 YFSETQ come from the germline V gene. CDR3 length: 15 amino acids. Trimming took 4 bases from V and 9 from J; bases not matched to a gene: 16. CDR3 nucleotide sequence: TGCGCCAGCAGCGGGGGGGAGGCCTTATCTTCTGGGCAGTACTTC. Amino acids: CASSGGEALSSGQYF.

This clonotype was detected a few times. The rearrangement links TRBV11-2 to TRBJ2-1; no firm D call. Germline loops: CDR1 SGHAT, CDR2 FQNNGV. Between the trimmed V and J ends, which lost 4 bases and 6 bases, there was a span of 16 bases. The CDR3 totals 15 residues. CDR3 in amino acids: CASSSAASTFNEQFF. In DNA form, the CDR3 reads TGTGCCAGCAGCTCCGCCGCGAGCACCTTCAATGAGCAGTTCTTC.

This clonotype was seen repeatedly, ten times or more. The J gene is TRBJ1-5, the V gene TRBV7-8, with D unclear. V was shortened by 4 bases and J by 0 bases, with 7 bases between the two germline ends. The germline V gene has CDR1 SGHVS and CDR2 FQNEAQ. This CDR3 comprises 14 residues. Here the CDR3 reads CASSSAFSNQPQHF. DNA for the CDR3: TGTGCCAGCAGCTCAGCATTTAGCAATCAGCCCCAGCATTTT.

Ten or more counts support this clonotype. The chain carries TRBV5-1 and TRBJ2-7; no clear D gene. The germline V gene encodes CDR1 SGHRS and CDR2 YFSETQ. This CDR3 comprises 14 residues. V was trimmed by 1 base and J by 0 bases, leaving 8 bases between them. CDR3: CASSLQATSYEQYF. Written as DNA, the CDR3 is TGCGCCAGCAGCTTGCAAGCCACCTCCTACGAGCAGTACTTC. Based on the CDR3 plus reference TRBV5-1 and TRBJ2-7, the full variable domain is KAGVTQTPRYLIKTRGQQVTLSCSPISGHRSVSWYQQTPGQGLQFLFEYFSETQRNKGNFPGRFSGRQFSNSRSEMNVSTLELGDSALYLCASSLQATSYEQYFGPGTRLTVT.

In this sample, this clonotype turned up a few times. The chain carries TRBV4-2 and TRBJ2-4; no firm D call. This CDR3 is 16 amino acids long. V was shortened by 1 base and J by 0 bases, with 10 bases between the two germline ends. In germline, CDR1 is LGHNA, CDR2 YNFKEQ. In DNA, the CDR3 is TGTGCCAGCAGCCAAGCGCAGTGGCTAGCCAAAAACATTCAGTACTTC. Translating it yields CASSQAQWLAKNIQYF.

This clonotype appeared many times. V gene TRBV4-1 combines with J gene TRBJ2-1; D may be TRBD2 (6 bases). CDR1 is MGHRA and CDR2 is YSYEKL in the germline V gene. The CDR3 has 16 residues. Trimming stripped 0 bases from V and 2 bases from J, with 11 bases between. CDR3 protein: CASSQDGEVTYNEQFF. CDR3 DNA: TGCGCCAGCAGCCAAGATGGGGAGGTCACCTACAATGAGCAGTTCTTC.

This clonotype was detected many times. The V and J genes are TRBV24-1 and TRBJ2-1, with D unclear. With 3 bases removed from V and 4 bases from J, the gap between germline ends came to 9 bases. From germline, CDR1 is KGHDR and CDR2 SFDVKD. The CDR3 consists of 14 residues. CDR3 in amino acids: CATSDPDKYNEQFF. The CDR3 region has the DNA TGTGCCACCAGTGATCCTGACAAGTACAATGAGCAGTTCTTC.

The sample holds many counts of this clonotype. This chain uses TRBV11-1 with TRBJ2-5, with 7 bases matching TRBD1. The CDR3 contains 15 residues. Germline V gene data show CDR1 as SGHAT and CDR2 as FQDESV (reference sequence). Losses at the gene ends were 5 bases for V and 5 bases for J; bases not matched to a gene: 11. CDR3 bases: TGTGCCAGCAGCACATGGAGACAGGGCGGTGAGACCCAGTACTTC. Translated, it gives CASSTWRQGGETQYF.

The table lists this clonotype with many counts. This sequence joins TRBV7-8 and TRBJ2-1; TRBD1 agrees at 7 bases. The CDR3 extends over 15 amino acids. The V and J ends lost 5 bases and 4 bases, in that order; junction bases with no gene match: 8. Germline CDR1 and CDR2: SGHVS and FQNEAQ. DNA for the CDR3: TGTGCCAGCAGCGCTCGGACAGGCGCTTACAATGAGCAGTTCTTC. This translates into CASSARTGAYNEQFF.

This clonotype has at least ten counts. The chain is built from TRBV7-3 and TRBJ2-7; TRBD2 matches at 8 bases. Germline V gene data show CDR1 as SGHTA and CDR2 as FQGTGA. The V segment lost 1 base and the J segment 2 bases; nucleotides outside the gene matches: 1. This CDR3 comprises 14 residues. The CDR3 DNA reads as TGTGCCAGCAGCTTAAACGGGGGGGCCTACGAGCAGTACTTC. Encoded protein: CASSLNGGAYEQYF.

The table lists this clonotype with many counts. J is TRBJ1-5 and V is TRBV24-1, with D perhaps TRBD1 (5 bases). The CDR3 is 13 residues long. The germline V gene encodes CDR1 KGHDR and CDR2 SFDVKD. V was pared by 4 bases and J by 9 bases, with 12 bases between. The CDR3, as DNA: TGTGCCACCAGTGAGACCCACGGGGGGCCCCAGCATTTT. Its protein is CATSETHGGPQHF.

The chain links TRBV19 to TRBJ2-2, with D uncertain. The CDR3 runs to 14 residues. V lost 5 bases and J lost 3, with 10 bases in between. Germline-derived CDR1 and CDR2 are LNHDA and SQIVND (reference sequence). CDR3 sequence: CASSSVGDTGELFF. The CDR3 DNA reads TGTGCCAGTAGTTCAGTCGGAGACACCGGGGAGCTGTTTTTT. Full variable domain (outside the CDR3, taken from reference TRBV19 and TRBJ2-2): DGGITQSPKYLFRKEGQNVTLSCEQNLNHDAMYWYRQDPGQGLRLIYYSQIVNDFQKGDIAEGYSVSREKKESFPLTVTSAQKNPTAFYLCASSSVGDTGELFFGEGSRLTVL.

Points on this clonotype: A much larger clone lies a single base off, so this may be a read error. The gene calls are TRBV12-3 or TRBV12-4 and TRBJ2-1, with a possible D match to TRBD1 (6 bases). The CDR3 contains 14 residues. V lost 6 bases, J lost 9 bases, and 18 bases lay in between. The CDR3 is CASSTGQGFAEQFF. DNA of the CDR3: TGTGCCAGCAGCACGGGACAAGGTTTTGCTGAGCAGTTCTTC.

This clonotype was observed many times. The genes are TRBV28 and TRBJ2-5; 8 nucleotides match TRBD1. Germline loops: CDR1 MDHEN, CDR2 SYDVKM. V shed 8 bases, J shed 7 bases, and the junction held 9 bases outside the gene matches. The CDR3 runs 13 residues. In DNA form, the CDR3 reads TGTGCCAGCGGCCCAGGGGGCCTGGTGACCCAGTACTTC. Translating it yields CASGPGGLVTQYF.

This clonotype was seen ten or more times. The genes are TRBV4-1 and TRBJ2-2, with D perhaps TRBD1 (6 bases). The CDR3 loop spans 14 amino acids. In germline, CDR1 is MGHRA, CDR2 YSYEKL. V lost 2 bases and J 5 bases, leaving 9 bases between the germline ends. CDR3 loop: CASSQHRDTGELFF. In DNA, the CDR3 is TGCGCCAGCAGCCAACACAGGGATACCGGGGAGCTGTTTTTT.

The V call is TRBV6-1, the J call TRBJ2-5; D gene unclear. V lost 6 bases and J 5 bases, leaving 10 bases between the germline ends. This CDR3 has 12 amino acids. CDR1 is MNHNS and CDR2 is SASEGT in the germline V gene. CDR3 region: CASRALSETQYF. The CDR3 DNA reads as TGTGCCAGCAGGGCGTTAAGCGAGACCCAGTACTTC.

In this sample, this clonotype turned up many times. The CDR3 here is CASEGGSNYGYTF. CDR3 DNA: TGTGCCAGCGAAGGAGGATCTAACTATGGCTACACCTTC. This chain uses TRBV3-1 with TRBJ1-2; D remains unclear. Germline V gene sequence: CDR1 LGHDT, CDR2 YNNKEL (reference sequence). CDR3 size: 13 residues. Trimming shortened V by 8 bases and J by 0 bases, and 10 bases separated the two germline ends.

The chain recombines TRBV15 with TRBJ2-3; no firm D call. V lost 0 bases, J lost 4 bases, and 8 bases lay in between. CDR3 length equals 14 residues. Germline V gene sequence: CDR1 LNHNV, CDR2 YYDKDF (reference sequence). The CDR3 DNA follows: TGTGCCACCAGCAGAGATTCTTCTGCAGATACGCAGTATTTT. As protein: CATSRDSSADTQYF.

Many counts were recorded for this clonotype. The chain uses TRBV4-1 and TRBJ2-7, with 12 nucleotides matching TRBD2. The germline gives CDR1 MGHRA, CDR2 YSYEKL. With V trimmed by 5 bases and J by 6 bases, 5 bases remained unmatched. The CDR3 runs to 14 residues. CDR3 coding DNA: TGCGCCAGCAGCAAACTAGCGGGGGGCATCGAGCAGTACTTC. This codes for CASSKLAGGIEQYF.

A few counts support this clonotype. The V call is TRBV5-6, the J call TRBJ1-5; the D gene is possibly TRBD1 (6 bases). The V end was cut by 4 bases, the J end by 1 base, with 12 bases between. The CDR3 contains 15 residues. CDR1 and CDR2 (germline): SGHDT, YYEEEE. The CDR3 region has the DNA TGTGCCAGCAGCCCGGGGGCTGGGAGCAATCAGCCCCAGCATTTT. It translates to CASSPGAGSNQPQHF.

The table lists this clonotype with a few counts. The chain uses TRBV19 and TRBJ1-3; D remains unclear. Germline V gene lookup returns CDR1 LNHDA and CDR2 SQIVND (reference sequence). This CDR3 contains 14 residues. With 3 bases removed from V and 2 bases from J, the gap between germline ends came to 8 bases. CDR3 coding DNA: TGTGCCAGTAGTATCCAAGGCGCTGGAAACACCATATATTTT. It translates to CASSIQGAGNTIYF.

The rearrangement joins TRBV5-6 to TRBJ2-2; 7 nucleotides align to TRBD1. The germline V gene encodes CDR1 SGHDT and CDR2 YYEEEE. Trimming took 2 bases from V and 6 from J; bases not matched to a gene: 7. This CDR3 has 15 residues. As DNA, the CDR3 is TGTGCCAGCAGCTTTGAAAGGGGGCTCGCCGGGGAGCTGTTTTTT. Translating gives CASSFERGLAGELFF.

As for this clonotype: At one end the junction does not follow the germline gene, possibly because of a read error. The gene calls are TRBV13 and TRBJ2-1; no clear D. Per the germline V gene, CDR1 is PRHDT and CDR2 is FYEKMQ (reference sequence). This CDR3 has 11 amino acids. The CDR3 protein is CASSSYTEQFF. CDR3 nucleotides: TGTGCCAGCAGCTCATACACTGAGCAGTTCTTC.

This clonotype was recorded at least ten times. The chain combines TRBV28 with TRBJ2-1; the match to TRBD1 covers 7 bases. The CDR3 length is 13 residues. With V trimmed by 6 bases and J by 8 bases, 7 bases remained unmatched. Germline V CDR1 and CDR2: MDHEN, SYDVKM. CDR3 bases: TGTGCCAGCAGCCCCCAGACAGGGTATGAGCAGTTCTTC. Translation gives CASSPQTGYEQFF.

The chain combines TRBV7-3 with TRBJ2-3, with 12 bases identical to TRBD1. The junction had 4 bases not matched to a gene; V was cut back by 5 bases and J by 4 bases. The CDR3 length is 15 residues. CDR1 is SGHTA and CDR2 is FQGTGA in the germline V gene. The CDR3 DNA reads TGTGCCAGCAGCACGGGACAGGGGGCCGCAGATACGCAGTATTTT. This gives the protein CASSTGQGAADTQYF.